The 28 T cell receptor beta chains in this list originate from one sample, sequenced in a study of shared clonotypes between healthy human individuals. CD45RO negativity and positive selection for CCR7 defined naive CD8 cells, a population that excluded terminally differentiated effector memory CD45RA+ cells. TCRdb's copy holds only in-frame clones and misses some; the assay was immunoSEQ multiplex PCR. The table records around 600,000 clones, approximately 96% of them present only once. Sequenced material: naive CD8+ T cells sorted from blood. These receptor sequences come from a woman younger than 45 in good health.

The gene calls are TRBV28 and TRBJ2-3, with D tentatively TRBD1 (5 bases). The germline gives CDR1 MDHEN, CDR2 SYDVKM. This CDR3 comprises 13 residues. V gave up 5 bases and J gave up 0 bases, with 6 bases separating them. This CDR3 reads CASSRGSTDTQYF. As DNA, the CDR3 is TGTGCCAGCAGTAGGGGAAGCACAGATACGCAGTATTTT.

This clone was detected only once. J is TRBJ2-7 and V is TRBV5-6; 8 positions agree with TRBD1. Trimming cost V 2 bases and J 6 bases; bases outside gene matches: 19. Germline loops: CDR1 SGHDT, CDR2 YYEEEE. CDR3 length equals 18 residues. CDR3 in DNA: TGTGCCAGCAGCTTTTCCCCGGGACAGGTATATGAGAATGTCGAGCAGTACTTC. This translates into CASSFSPGQVYENVEQYF.

This chain links TRBV7-9 with TRBJ2-7; 10 nucleotides line up with TRBD2. V dropped 5 bases and J dropped 5; count of bases not matched to a gene: 9. The CDR3 is 15 amino acids. CDR1 and CDR2 from the germline V gene are SEHNR and FQNEAQ (reference sequence). Written as DNA, the CDR3 is TGTGCCAGCAGCATCACTAGCGGGGAGACGGACGAGCAGTACTTC. Encoded protein: CASSITSGETDEQYF.

The chain has TRBV7-9 and TRBJ2-5; D perhaps matches TRBD2 (6 bases). The germline V gene has CDR1 SEHNR and CDR2 FQNEAQ (reference sequence). The CDR3 runs to 15 residues. The germline V and J ends were trimmed by 6 bases and 4 bases, with 18 bases remaining between them. The chain's CDR3 is CASSPRRGVGETQYF. CDR3 nucleotides: TGTGCCAGCAGTCCCCGTCGCGGGGTTGGAGAGACCCAGTACTTC.

This clone was counted once. The chain uses TRBV5-1 and TRBJ2-7; D tentatively reads TRBD1 or TRBD2 (6 bases each). The CDR3 is 15 residues long. The V gene's germline CDR1 is SGHRS and CDR2 YFSETQ. Trimming stripped 4 bases from V and 3 bases from J, with 17 bases between. The CDR3 region has the DNA TGCGCCAGCAGCCTCTTGGGGGGCGTACGCTACGAGCAGTACTTC. Its translation: CASSLLGGVRYEQYF.

The rearrangement uses TRBV21-1 and TRBJ2-3; the table gives TRBD2 as D, unverified against the DNA. TRBV21-1 is a pseudogene segment. This CDR3 has 16 amino acids. CDR3 sequence reads: CASSTAGQQITDTQYF. CDR3 sequence (DNA): TGTGCCAGCAGCACGGCGGGCCAGCAAATCACAGATACGCAGTATTTT.

The V call is TRBV27, the J call TRBJ2-3; 8 nucleotides line up with TRBD1. Looked up from germline, CDR1 is MNHEY and CDR2 is SMNVEV (reference sequence). The CDR3 length is 16 residues. J lost 2 bases, V lost 8 bases, and 12 bases had no gene match. As DNA, the CDR3 is TGTGCCAGCGCTCATGGACAGGGCTCGGACACAGATACGCAGTATTTT. Translation: CASAHGQGSDTDTQYF.

The chain employs TRBV7-8 and TRBJ2-7, with TRBD2 identical over 13 bases. The CDR3 extends over 17 amino acids. Germline V lookup: CDR1 SGHVS, CDR2 FQNEAQ. V lost 4 bases to trimming and J lost 3 bases; unmatched junction nucleotides: 9. The CDR3 here is CASSWGLAGIAGYEQYF. The CDR3, as DNA: TGTGCCAGCAGCTGGGGACTAGCGGGAATTGCGGGCTACGAGCAGTACTTC.

The chain links TRBV5-1 to TRBJ2-7; 12 positions match TRBD2. CDR3 length: 14 residues. The junction had 5 bases not matched to a gene; V was cut back by 5 bases and J by 5 bases. Germline CDR1 reads SGHRS; CDR2 reads YFSETQ. In nucleotides, the CDR3 is TGCGCCAGCAGTCCGCGGACTAGCGGGGACGAGCAGTACTTC. This translates into CASSPRTSGDEQYF.

The chain has TRBV6-6 and TRBJ2-7; D gene ambiguous. V was shortened by 0 bases and J by 7 bases, with 4 bases between the two germline ends. This CDR3 region has 11 residues. CDR1 is MNHNY, CDR2 SVGAGI, per germline (reference sequence). CDR3 residues: CASSYSEEQYF. The CDR3 nucleotides read TGTGCCAGCAGTTACTCTGAAGAGCAGTACTTC.

The chain has TRBV28 and TRBJ2-5; 8 bases are shared with TRBD1. The V segment lost 8 bases and the J segment 5 bases; nucleotides outside the gene matches: 10. CDR1 and CDR2 (germline): MDHEN, SYDVKM. This CDR3 spans 14 amino acids. CDR3 amino acids: CASGLPGGTETQYF. For the CDR3, the DNA is TGTGCCAGCGGACTTCCAGGGGGCACGGAGACCCAGTACTTC.

V is TRBV19 and J is TRBJ2-5; D possibly corresponds to TRBD1 (6 bases). The V end lost 3 bases, the J end lost 10 bases, and 9 bases lay between the germline ends. The CDR3 is 11 residues long. Germline V gene sequence: CDR1 LNHDA, CDR2 SQIVND (reference sequence). CDR3 protein: CASSIGQYQYF. The CDR3, as DNA: TGTGCCAGTAGTATCGGACAGTACCAGTACTTC.

This clone was seen just once. This chain connects TRBV19 to TRBJ2-7; the D gene is possibly TRBD1 (5 bases). The CDR3 contains 13 residues. Germline CDR1 and CDR2: LNHDA and SQIVND (reference sequence). V lost 5 bases and J lost 3, with 11 bases in between. The CDR3 DNA follows: TGTGCCAGTAGTCCTAAAGGGGTCTACGAGCAGTACTTC. It encodes CASSPKGVYEQYF.

The chain links TRBV27 to TRBJ2-7; 7 bases align to TRBD2. This CDR3 spans 16 amino acids. The germline V gene encodes CDR1 MNHEY and CDR2 SMNVEV (reference sequence). V lost 5 bases, J lost 0 bases, and 10 bases stayed unmatched. The CDR3 reads CASSRDRDYLSYEQYF. The CDR3 nucleotides are TGTGCCAGCAGTCGGGACCGGGACTACCTCTCCTACGAGCAGTACTTC.

This chain connects TRBV28 to TRBJ2-7; 14 bases fit TRBD2. From germline, CDR1 is MDHEN and CDR2 SYDVKM. The V gene end was trimmed by 5 bases and the J gene end by 1 base; junction bases not matched to a gene: 7. This CDR3 has 17 amino acids. In nucleotides, the CDR3 is TGTGCCAGCAGTCAAGCGACTAGCGGGAGGGGATCCTACGAGCAGTACTTC. The encoded protein is CASSQATSGRGSYEQYF. Filled out from reference TRBV28 and TRBJ2-7, the complete variable domain reads DVKVTQSSRYLVKRTGEKVFLECVQDMDHENMFWYRQDPGLGLRLIYFSYDVKMKEKGDIPEGYSVSREKKERFSLILESASTNQTSMYLCASSQATSGRGSYEQYFGPGTRLTVT.

The CDR3, as DNA: TGTGCCAGCAGCTACCGGTACCGGGACAATAAAGGGAATGAGCAGTTCTTC. Its protein product is CASSYRYRDNKGNEQFF. V usage is TRBV5-7 and J usage is TRBJ2-1; a weak D match, TRBD1 (6 bases). TRBV5-7 is an ORF for which the function is uncertain. V gave up 3 bases and J gave up 7 bases, with 23 bases separating them. CDR3 size: 17 residues.

CDR3 nucleotide sequence: TGCGCCAGCACCTGGGACGGAGTCGCGGTCGAGCAGTACTTC. It is translated as CASTWDGVAVEQYF. The chain links TRBV5-1 to TRBJ2-7; TRBD1 or TRBD2 may be the D gene (5 bases each). The germline V gene has CDR1 SGHRS and CDR2 YFSETQ. Trimming removed 6 bases from V and 6 bases from J, with 19 bases in between. The CDR3 has 14 residues.

This clone showed up just once. V gene TRBV7-6 combines with J gene TRBJ2-1; the D is unclear. From germline, CDR1 is SGHVS and CDR2 FNYEAQ. V was pared by 5 bases and J by 0 bases, with 17 bases between. The CDR3 covers 17 residues. CDR3 in DNA: TGTGCCAGCAGCAAGGCATACGGGCGTAGCTCCTACAATGAGCAGTTCTTC. Translation gives CASSKAYGRSSYNEQFF.

The chain uses TRBV28 and TRBJ1-2; TRBD1 agrees at 9 bases. Germline lookup yields CDR1 MDHEN and CDR2 SYDVKM. The CDR3 has 12 residues. V trimming: 3 bases; J trimming: 8 bases; junction bases outside the gene matches: 1. CDR3 coding DNA: TGTGCCAGCAGTTTCGGACAGGGGGGCTACACCTTC. Translation gives CASSFGQGGYTF.

This chain links TRBV5-4 with TRBJ2-7; perhaps TRBD1 as D (6 bases). The CDR3 totals 15 residues. The germline CDR1 and CDR2 sequences are SGHNT and YYREEE (reference sequence). Deletions cut 0 bases from V and 2 bases from J, with 12 bases between. CDR3 coding DNA: TGTGCCAGCAGCTTGGGAGGGGGTAGCCCCTACGAGCAGTACTTC. Its protein product is CASSLGGGSPYEQYF.

This chain connects TRBV28 to TRBJ2-2; D may be TRBD2 (6 bases). The CDR3 sequence is 14 residues long. Germline V gives CDR1 MDHEN, CDR2 SYDVKM. V gave up 3 bases and J gave up 5 bases, with 10 bases separating them. The CDR3 reads CASSFAGLTGELFF. Here the CDR3 DNA reads TGTGCCAGCAGTTTCGCGGGACTGACCGGGGAGCTGTTTTTT. Supplemented by reference TRBV28 and TRBJ2-2, the full variable domain reads DVKVTQSSRYLVKRTGEKVFLECVQDMDHENMFWYRQDPGLGLRLIYFSYDVKMKEKGDIPEGYSVSREKKERFSLILESASTNQTSMYLCASSFAGLTGELFFGEGSRLTVL.

V and J are TRBV5-6 and TRBJ2-5, with 8 bases identical to TRBD2. Germline V CDR1 and CDR2: SGHDT, YYEEEE. CDR3 size: 14 residues. V shed 4 bases and J 2 bases; nucleotides not matched to a gene: 4. CDR3 residues: CASSIAGSQETQYF. The CDR3 coding sequence is TGTGCCAGCAGCATAGCGGGAAGTCAAGAGACCCAGTACTTC. The variable domain in full, with the rest retrieved from reference TRBV5-6 and TRBJ2-5, is DAGVTQSPTHLIKTRGQQVTLRCSPKSGHDTVSWYQQALGQGPQFIFQYYEEEERQRGNFPDRFSGHQFPNYSSELNVNALLLGDSALYLCASSIAGSQETQYFGPGTRLLVL.

This clone has a handful of counts. This sequence joins TRBV2 and TRBJ2-7; no reliable D call. The CDR3 is 12 amino acids. The germline gives CDR1 SNHLY, CDR2 FYNNEI. Trimming cost V 6 bases and J 4 bases, with 10 bases left between them. The CDR3 bases are TGTGCCAGCAGGCTGGCTATTTACGAGCAGTACTTC. It specifies CASRLAIYEQYF.

This chain links TRBV27 with TRBJ2-7; D could derive from TRBD1 or TRBD2 (5 bases each). The CDR3 covers 13 residues. Germline V gives CDR1 MNHEY, CDR2 SMNVEV (reference sequence). Trimming pared 6 bases from V and 7 bases from J, leaving 16 bases between. In DNA form, the CDR3 reads TGTGCCAGCAGACCCGGGACGTCCCAAGAGCAGTACTTC. Translating gives CASRPGTSQEQYF.

V is TRBV29-1 and J is TRBJ2-1; maybe TRBD2 (6 bases). Germline V lookup: CDR1 SQVTM, CDR2 ANQGSEA. The CDR3 is 13 residues long. V was pared by 3 bases and J by 4 bases, with 10 bases between. In DNA form, the CDR3 reads TGCAGCGTTGACACTAGCAGTTACAATGAGCAGTTCTTC. Protein sequence: CSVDTSSYNEQFF.

This chain links TRBV29-1 with TRBJ2-7; D not certain. V shed 0 bases and J shed 3 bases, with 6 bases lying between them. Germline CDR1 SQVTM, CDR2 ANQGSEA. The CDR3 is 12 amino acids. CDR3 sequence: CSVEDALYEQYF. The CDR3 DNA reads TGCAGCGTTGAAGATGCACTCTACGAGCAGTACTTC.

This chain uses TRBV29-1 with TRBJ2-5, with D tentatively TRBD2 (6 bases). The V end was cut by 7 bases, the J end by 2 bases, with 14 bases between. This CDR3 has 13 amino acids. Germline V gene lookup returns CDR1 SQVTM and CDR2 ANQGSEA. CDR3 sequence (DNA): TGCAGCGCCGAGTTAGCGGTACAAGAGACCCAGTACTTC. Translating gives CSAELAVQETQYF.

V usage is TRBV2 and J usage is TRBJ2-7; the D gene is possibly TRBD1 (6 bases). The V gene lost 6 bases and the J gene lost 1 base, with 10 bases spanning the gap. CDR1 SNHLY and CDR2 FYNNEI come from the germline V gene. This CDR3 has 13 amino acids. CDR3 DNA: TGTGCCAGCAGCGACAGGACTTCCTACGAGCAGTACTTC. This encodes CASSDRTSYEQYF.